This entry concerns a single T cell receptor beta chain. As yet, its antigen is unknown. PCR amplification relied on 60 Vbeta primers (plus 13 Jbeta primers). The data were produced by immunoSEQ multiplex PCR, yet TCRdb's version contains in-frame clones alone and is incomplete. The data show 100,000 to 150,000 clones, 74% seen once. The source of the sample is a study of cytomegalovirus exposure and HLA in healthy donors. Regarding the study as a whole: HLA-A and HLA-B allele assignments for most subjects were reportedly predicted accurately using TCR beta sequences. Most TCR sequences were uncommon, yet certain public TCRs appeared in many donors.

CDR3 length: 13 residues. The V end lost 5 bases, the J end lost 4 bases, and 11 bases lay between the germline ends. CDR1 is SGHTA, CDR2 FQGNSA, per germline. The specimen sequenced was PBMCs. The sequence derives from a male donor in good health and CMV-seronegative. The rearrangement uses TRBV7-2 and TRBJ1-1; TRBD1 is a possible D gene (5 bases). CDR3 sequence (DNA): TGTGCCAGCAGCCAAGGACACTTCACTGAAGCTTTCTTT. This gives the protein CASSQGHFTEAFF.